This TCR beta chain was recorded in a study of CD8 T cells in ankylosing spondylitis. Germline CDR1 is MNHEY and CDR2 is SMNVEV (reference sequence). The CDR3 is made up of 17 amino acids. Trimming took 3 bases from V and 3 from J; bases not matched to a gene: 10. Study results and limitations: Disease-linked clones reportedly concentrated significantly in matched ankylosing spondylitis synovial fluid. Existing reports had already noted some motif variants in reactive arthritis synovial fluid and blood. Typical of ankylosing spondylitis blood, it appeared, was a TCR beta motif of fewer than ten highly homologous variants.

With respect to this clonotype: The antigen is unknown.

The TCR beta libraries were generated through quantitative 5'-RACE incorporating molecular barcodes. TCRdb processed the 5' RACE reads anew with MiXCR; each CDR3 protein has one entry. Of fewer than 500,000 distinct CDR3 sequences detected, 20% to 25% appear once; the ten largest clones hold approximately 15%. The sequenced sample consisted of blood, either unsorted or a sorted T cell fraction (not recorded which). The chain combines TRBV27 with TRBJ2-1, with 8 bases lining up with TRBD2. This receptor was identified in a male donor with ankylosing spondylitis. CDR3 loop: CASSFHPRLANYNEQFF. CDR3 nucleotide sequence: TGTGCCAGCAGTTTTCACCCCCGACTAGCGAACTACAATGAGCAGTTCTTC.